This T cell receptor beta chain was retrieved from a study of blood T cells in healthy people across ages. Study-wide findings and caveats: Samples with more naive T cells showed higher observed beta diversity.

The authors ran a second PCR of 7 to 11 cycles using a sample-barcoded 5' primer and a J-beta primer mix. MiXCR, applied by TCRdb to the 5' RACE reads, yields one record per CDR3 protein. The data show some 1.7 million distinct CDR3 sequences, 28% seen once. The ends were cut back, 5 bases at V and 3 bases at J, with 7 bases in the middle. The CDR3 runs 12 residues. Germline V gene lookup returns CDR1 ENHRY and CDR2 SYGVKD. This clonotype came up a few times. Its antigen is as yet unknown. The TCR comes from a woman aged 30 to 39 in good health. Sequencing used blood. The chain links TRBV10-3 to TRBJ1-2; D is perhaps TRBD1 (5 bases). The CDR3 loop reads CAISRGDYGYTF. Here the CDR3 DNA reads TGTGCCATCAGTAGGGGTGACTATGGCTACACCTTC.